A selection of T cell receptor beta chains follows, all from one sample in a study of blood T cells in healthy people across ages. TCRdb re-called the 5' RACE reads through MiXCR, storing one row per CDR3 protein. The sample carries roughly 1.6 million distinct CDR3 sequences, around 35% recorded once. The sequenced material came from blood. Receptors were obtained from a woman in her 30s in good health. The CDR3 runs from the conserved cysteine through the conserved F or W. A D gene is named only where the DNA matches it firmly. Clone size is not always given. Where it is, it says once, few, many or a class for expanded clones.

TRBV24-1	TRBJ2-1	NA	NA	TGTGCCACCAGTGACCCGGGGCCCGGGGGCCACAATGAGCAGTTCTTC	CATSDPGPGGHNEQFF
TRBV7-3	TRBJ2-3	NA	NA	TGTGCCAGCAGCTCGCTAGGTGCCTCCCCAGATACGCAGTATTTT	CASSSLGASPDTQYF
TRBV30	TRBJ1-5	few	NA	TGTGCCTGGAGTGTAGGCGGACCGAGCAATCAGCCCCAGCATTTT	CAWSVGGPSNQPQHF
TRBV6-5	TRBJ2-1	few	TRBD2	TGTGCCAGCAGTGGGGGACTAGCAGGACCTGAGCAGTTCTTC	CASSGGLAGPEQFF
TRBV9	TRBJ1-2	NA	TRBD1	TGTGCCAGCAGCACTCGGGACAGCTCTCCGGCGTACTATGGCTACACCTTC	CASSTRDSSPAYYGYTF
TRBV13	TRBJ2-7	NA	NA	TGTGCCAGCAGCCCTTTTCTCAAGTCCGAGCAGTACTTC	CASSPFLKSEQYF
TRBV11-1	TRBJ1-5	many	TRBD1	TGTGCCAGCAGCCCGGACAGGTATCAGCCCCAGCATTTT	CASSPDRYQPQHF
TRBV4-1	TRBJ1-2	NA	NA	TGCGCCAGCAGCCAAGAGTTGGCAGGGACCTTTAACTATGGCTACACCTTC	CASSQELAGTFNYGYTF
TRBV27	TRBJ2-1	NA	NA	TGTGCCGGCAGCCGTCACCGGGACTCGGGGGCCAATGAGCAGTTCTTC	CAGSRHRDSGANEQFF
TRBV11-2	TRBJ2-3	many	NA	TGTGCCAGCAGCCCGGGGCTGCCTGCGGGCACAGATACGCAGTATTTT	CASSPGLPAGTDTQYF
TRBV2	TRBJ2-7	NA	NA	TGTGCCAGCACCGGGACGGTAAAATACGAGCAGTACTTC	CASTGTVKYEQYF
TRBV20-1	TRBJ2-7	NA	TRBD2	TGCGGTGCTAGAGATCTCGGCGGGAGCTCCTACGAGCAGTACTTC	CGARDLGGSSYEQYF
TRBV4-1	TRBJ2-7	NA	TRBD2	TGCGCCGGCCTCTTCGGTGCTAGCGGGGTTTACGGGCAGTACTTC	CAGLFGASGVYGQYF
TRBV12-3/TRBV12-4	TRBJ2-7	NA	NA	TGTGCCAGCAGTCCCCCGGGGTCTTTCTTCGAGCAGTACTTC	CASSPPGSFFEQYF
TRBV7-3	TRBJ2-1	few	TRBD2	TGTGCCAGCAGCGCAGCGGGGGGCCTAGTCCCCTACAATGAGCAGTTCTTC	CASSAAGGLVPYNEQFF
TRBV20-1	TRBJ2-7	few	NA	TGCAGTGCTGGAGGGACCGGGACAGAAACCTACGAGCAGTACTTC	CSAGGTGTETYEQYF
TRBV20-1	TRBJ2-1	NA	NA	TGCAGTGCTAGGCTAGCGACCTCCTACAATGAGCAGTTCTTC	CSARLATSYNEQFF
TRBV11-2	TRBJ2-1	few	NA	TGTGCCAGCAGCTCCGACAATCGGGATGAGCAGTTCTTC	CASSSDNRDEQFF
TRBV11-2	TRBJ2-5	NA	NA	TGTGCCAGCAGCTTAGTCGATGTACTAGAATTTCAAGAGACCCAGTACTTC	CASSLVDVLEFQETQYF
TRBV4-1	TRBJ2-7	NA	NA	TGCGCCAGCAGCCAAGTCCAGCGGATACACAAGGAGCAGTACTTC	CASSQVQRIHKEQYF
TRBV20-1	TRBJ1-4	few	NA	TGCAGTGCCCAGGGATTAAGCCCCGAAAAACTGTTTTTT	CSAQGLSPEKLFF
TRBV10-3	TRBJ2-7	many	NA	TGTGCCATCAGTGAGTCCGGCAGGCCCCCCTACGAGCAGTACTTC	CAISESGRPPYEQYF
TRBV5-6	TRBJ2-4	many	TRBD1	TGTGCCAGCAGCTTGGGACAGGGCACCAAAAACATTCAGTACTTC	CASSLGQGTKNIQYF
TRBV20-1	TRBJ2-1	NA	NA	TGCAGTGCTAGGATGACTTACAATGAGCAGTTCTTC	CSARMTYNEQFF
TRBV29-1	TRBJ2-1	NA	TRBD2	TGCAGCGTGGGACGACTAGCTGTCAATGAGCAGTTCTTC	CSVGRLAVNEQFF
TRBV6-2/TRBV6-3	TRBJ2-5	NA	TRBD2	TGTGCCAGCAGGGATAGCGGGAGTAAAGAGACCCTGTACTTC	CASRDSGSKETLYF
TRBV25-1	TRBJ2-7	few	NA	TGTGCCAGCAGTGAATCCAACCCCGGATGGGGGACATACGAGCAGTACTTC	CASSESNPGWGTYEQYF
TRBV20-1	TRBJ2-7	NA	TRBD1	TGCAGTGTCAGGACAGGGGGAACTCGCGAGCAGTACTTC	CSVRTGGTREQYF
TRBV7-2	TRBJ2-3	few	NA	TGTGCCAGCAGCTTAGGGGTAGCACAGACGTCAGATACGCAGTATTTT	CASSLGVAQTSDTQYF
TRBV6-1	TRBJ2-3	NA	TRBD2	TGTGCCAGCAGGGGAGTAGCGGGGGCCCGAGATACGCAGTATTTT	CASRGVAGARDTQYF
TRBV5-4	TRBJ1-4	NA	TRBD1	TGTGCCAGCAGCTCGGGACAGGCAACTTTTGAAAAACTGTTTTTT	CASSSGQATFEKLFF
TRBV9	TRBJ2-1	NA	NA	TGTGCCAGCAGCGTAGTGGGGGTGGCGAACAATGAGCAGTTCTTC	CASSVVGVANNEQFF
TRBV7-9	TRBJ2-7	few	TRBD2	TGTGCCAGCAGCTTATCGGGACTAGTCTACGAGCAGTACTTC	CASSLSGLVYEQYF
TRBV29-1	TRBJ1-2	NA	NA	TGCAGCGTTGTATCGGCGAGCTTAGCTAACTATGGCTACACCTTC	CSVVSASLANYGYTF
TRBV28	TRBJ2-5	few	NA	TGTGCCAGCAGTTTAAGGCTAGGGGACGTGAGGACCCAGTACTTC	CASSLRLGDVRTQYF
TRBV20-1	TRBJ2-5	few	NA	TGCAGTGCAAGGGGACGAACGAGTAAAGAGACCCAGTACTTC	CSARGRTSKETQYF
TRBV20-1	TRBJ2-5	few	NA	TGCAGTGCTAGAGACCCGGCTCGATCCCAAGAGACCCAGTACTTC	CSARDPARSQETQYF
TRBV27	TRBJ1-5	NA	NA	TGTGCCAGCACTCTCAGGGCGGGGCAGCCCCAGCATTTT	CASTLRAGQPQHF
TRBV20-1	TRBJ1-1	NA	NA	TGCAGTGCTAGAGAGATACAGGGTCTTAATGAAGCTTTCTTT	CSAREIQGLNEAFF
TRBV15	TRBJ2-1	few	NA	TGTGCCACCAGCAGAGATCCGCAGCTTACCTACAATGAGCAGTTCTTC	CATSRDPQLTYNEQFF
TRBV7-9	TRBJ2-1	NA	TRBD1	TGTGCCAGCAGCCGAAGCGACAGGGGTGGAAGTGAGCAGTTCTTC	CASSRSDRGGSEQFF
TRBV7-2	TRBJ1-4	few	NA	TGTGCCAGCAGCTTAGCAGGGACATATGGAGAAAAACTGTTTTTT	CASSLAGTYGEKLFF
TRBV29-1	TRBJ2-1	NA	NA	TGCAGCGTTGAAACTGCGGGATACAATGAGCAGTTCTTC	CSVETAGYNEQFF
TRBV5-1	TRBJ1-6	NA	NA	TGCGCCAGCAGCTCCTACAGCGGGGGATCCTATAATTCACCCCTCCACTTT	CASSSYSGGSYNSPLHF
TRBV10-3	TRBJ1-2	NA	NA	TGTGCCATCCCAAGGACAGAGCTTAACTATGGCTACACCTTC	CAIPRTELNYGYTF
TRBV7-9	TRBJ2-3	NA	NA	TGTGCCAGCAGCTTCCGGGACCGCTGGGATACGCAGTATTTT	CASSFRDRWDTQYF
TRBV2	TRBJ1-2	NA	TRBD1	TGTGCCAGCAGTGGAATAGGGGGCGACTATGGCTACACCTTC	CASSGIGGDYGYTF
TRBV11-2	TRBJ1-6	NA	TRBD1	TGTGCCAGCAGCTCGACAGGGGGCTATAATTCACCCCTCCACTTT	CASSSTGGYNSPLHF
TRBV6-1	TRBJ1-5	few	NA	TGTGCCAGCAGCCTTAGACAGGTCTCTCGGCCCCAGCATTTT	CASSLRQVSRPQHF
TRBV6-5	TRBJ2-5	NA	TRBD2	TGTGCCAGCAGTTGCGCAGCGGGGACCCAAGAGACCCAGTACTTC	CASSCAAGTQETQYF
TRBV2	TRBJ1-6	NA	NA	TGTGCCGGCAGTGAATTTCTGGGGGCCAATTCACCCCTCCACTTT	CAGSEFLGANSPLHF
TRBV29-1	TRBJ1-2	NA	NA	TGCAGCGATGACCAAAACTATGGCTACACCTTC	CSDDQNYGYTF
TRBV29-1	TRBJ2-1	few	TRBD1	TGCAGCTTTGGGGGGAGGGACAGGGGCCCCGCCAGCTCCTACAATGAGCAGTTCTTC	CSFGGRDRGPASSYNEQFF
TRBV21-1	TRBJ2-5	few	NA	TGTGCCAGCAGCTCCCAGCAAACAAGCGGGAGTAGGGAGACCCAGTACTTC	CASSSQQTSGSRETQYF